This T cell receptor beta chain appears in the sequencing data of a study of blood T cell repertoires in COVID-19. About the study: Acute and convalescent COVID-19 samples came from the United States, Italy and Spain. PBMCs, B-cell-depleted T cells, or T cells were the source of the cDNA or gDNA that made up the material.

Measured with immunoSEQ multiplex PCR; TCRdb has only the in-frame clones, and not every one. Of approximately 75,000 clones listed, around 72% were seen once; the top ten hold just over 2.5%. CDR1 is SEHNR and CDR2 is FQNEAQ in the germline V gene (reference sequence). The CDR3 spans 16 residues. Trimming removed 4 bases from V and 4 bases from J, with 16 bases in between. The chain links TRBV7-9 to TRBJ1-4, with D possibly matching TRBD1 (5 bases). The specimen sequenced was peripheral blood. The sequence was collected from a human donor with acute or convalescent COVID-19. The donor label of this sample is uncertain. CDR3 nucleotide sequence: TGTGCCAGCAGCTCTAGGGGACCGGGAGGTAATGAAAAACTGTTTTTT. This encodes CASSSRGPGGNEKLFF.